The 22 T cell receptor beta chains reported below all come from one sample, sequenced in a study of beta chain features in type 1 diabetes. The study reverse transcribed the entire isolated RNA, so it sequenced expressed TCRB transcripts. The data were produced by immunoSEQ multiplex PCR, yet TCRdb's version contains in-frame clones alone and is incomplete. The table shows about 290,000 clones, with 7% to 9% occurring only once. Sequences were obtained from central memory CD4+ T cells from blood. The receptors here all came from a young woman in good health.

This clone was found a few times. The gene calls are TRBV28 and TRBJ2-3; D is ambiguous. The CDR3 totals 16 residues. The germline V gene has CDR1 MDHEN and CDR2 SYDVKM. V was clipped by 2 bases and J by 2 bases, with 14 bases between them. CDR3 bases: TGTGCCAGCAGTTTAGTCCTAGACTCCCCCACAGATACGCAGTATTTT. Translation gives CASSLVLDSPTDTQYF.

This clone was picked up a small number of times. The chain recombines TRBV6-1 with TRBJ1-2; weak D call: TRBD1 (6 bases). Germline values: CDR1 MNHNS, CDR2 SASEGT. The CDR3 consists of 13 residues. The V and J ends lost 5 bases and 2 bases respectively, with 9 bases between them. The CDR3 nucleotides read TGTGCCAGCAGTCGGGGACACAACTATGGCTACACCTTC. It specifies CASSRGHNYGYTF.

This clone was counted many times. The J gene is TRBJ2-3, the V gene TRBV10-3; 7 positions match TRBD2. From germline, CDR1 is ENHRY and CDR2 SYGVKD. The CDR3 runs to 15 residues. After removal of 4 bases from V and 0 bases from J, the junction contained 4 bases not matched to a gene. This chain's CDR3 is CAISAGTTSTDTQYF. CDR3 coding DNA: TGTGCCATCAGTGCCGGGACTACTAGCACAGATACGCAGTATTTT.

J is TRBJ1-2 and V is TRBV7-2; D is possibly TRBD1 (6 bases). Germline CDR1 and CDR2: SGHTA and FQGNSA. CDR3 size: 15 residues. Trimming stripped 2 bases from V and 6 bases from J, with 16 bases between. The DNA for the CDR3 is TGTGCCAGCAGCTTAAAGTGGGGGGCGCAGGATGGCTACACCTTC. Translating gives CASSLKWGAQDGYTF.

The rearrangement joins TRBV30 to TRBJ2-6, with 7 bases matching TRBD1. Per germline, CDR1 GTSNPN and CDR2 SVGIG (reference sequence). With V trimmed by 2 bases and J by 2 bases, 6 bases remained unmatched. The CDR3 runs 16 residues. The CDR3, as DNA: TGTGCCTGGAGTAAGGGGGCGAGTGCTGGGGCCAACGTCCTGACTTTC. Protein: CAWSKGASAGANVLTF.

The chain carries TRBV4-2 and TRBJ2-5; TRBD2 aligns across 9 bases. Germline assignment: CDR1 LGHNA and CDR2 YNFKEQ. The ends lost 4 bases at V and 5 bases at J; junction bases unmatched: 11. There are 16 residues in the CDR3. In DNA form, the CDR3 reads TGTGCCAGCAGCCTTCGCGGCCTAGCGGGAAAGGAGACCCAGTACTTC. It encodes CASSLRGLAGKETQYF.

This clone was recorded many times. The rearrangement uses TRBV27 and TRBJ1-5; the D gene is possibly TRBD1 (6 bases). V shed 4 bases and J shed 4 bases, with 11 bases lying between them. The CDR3 is made up of 14 amino acids. The germline V gene has CDR1 MNHEY and CDR2 SMNVEV (reference sequence). CDR3 nucleotides: TGTGCCAGCAGTTGGGGGGCAGTTAATCAGCCCCAGCATTTT. As protein: CASSWGAVNQPQHF.

J is TRBJ1-3 and V is TRBV18; 7 nucleotides match TRBD1. Trimming removed 5 bases from V and 4 bases from J; junction bases left unmatched: 14. The CDR3 contains 17 residues. The germline CDR1 and CDR2 sequences are KGHSH and LQKENI. The CDR3 nucleotides read TGTGCCAGCTCAACAGAACATCGACAGGGTTCGGGAAACACCATATATTTT. Its translation: CASSTEHRQGSGNTIYF. The full variable domain, rest sourced from reference TRBV18 and TRBJ1-3, is NAGVMQNPRHLVRRRGQEARLRCSPMKGHSHVYWYRQLPEEGLKFMVYLQKENIIDESGMPKERFSAEFPKEGPSILRIQQVVRGDSAAYFCASSTEHRQGSGNTIYFGEGSWLTVV.

V and J are TRBV6-5 and TRBJ2-1; maybe TRBD1 (5 bases). V lost 8 bases to trimming and J lost 5 bases, with 10 bases between them. This CDR3 region has 12 residues. Germline CDR1 reads MNHEY; CDR2 reads SVGAGI. This chain's CDR3 is CASGARDNEQFF. The CDR3 bases are TGTGCCAGCGGGGCCCGGGACAATGAGCAGTTCTTC.

This clone was detected a few times. The CDR3 reads CASRPRQRTYEQYF. The CDR3 coding sequence is TGTGCCAGCAGGCCCAGACAGAGAACCTACGAGCAGTACTTC. J is TRBJ2-7 and V is TRBV6-5; D might be TRBD1 (5 bases). Germline V lookup: CDR1 MNHEY, CDR2 SVGAGI. V was pared by 6 bases and J by 2 bases, with 14 bases between. This CDR3 is 14 amino acids long.

This clone appeared a few times. V and J are TRBV7-9 and TRBJ2-5; D is perhaps TRBD2 (6 bases). V was shortened by 5 bases and J by 4 bases, with 11 bases between the two germline ends. Germline loops: CDR1 SEHNR, CDR2 FQNEAQ (reference sequence). The length of the CDR3 is 13 residues. The CDR3 nucleotides read TGTGCCAGCAGCCCTCGGGGGACAGAGACCCAGTACTTC. Translation: CASSPRGTETQYF.

Ten or more counts support this clone. The V call is TRBV2, the J call TRBJ2-7; 8 positions match TRBD1. In germline, CDR1 is SNHLY, CDR2 FYNNEI. Trimming removed 8 bases from V and 7 bases from J; junction bases left unmatched: 7. This CDR3 region has 12 residues. In DNA form, the CDR3 reads TGTGCCAGCGGGAGGACAGGGCTGGAGCAGTACGTC. This gives the protein CASGRTGLEQYV.

The chain joins TRBV29-1 to TRBJ2-5; no definite D call. CDR1 is SQVTM, CDR2 ANQGSEA, per germline. There are 12 residues in the CDR3. The V gene lost 7 bases and the J gene lost 1 base, with 10 bases spanning the gap. The CDR3 loop is CSAYTGQETQYF. DNA for the CDR3: TGCAGCGCCTACACGGGCCAAGAGACCCAGTACTTC.

This clone has only a few counts. The genes are TRBV7-2 and TRBJ1-5, with D possibly being TRBD1 (6 bases). The CDR3 totals 15 residues. Germline V lookup: CDR1 SGHTA, CDR2 FQGNSA. Trimming stripped 4 bases from V and 2 bases from J, with 12 bases between. In nucleotides, the CDR3 is TGTGCCAGCAGCTCCCTAAGGGGGGGCAATCAGCCCCAGCATTTT. As protein: CASSSLRGGNQPQHF.

This sequence joins TRBV9 and TRBJ1-2, with D unresolved. CDR3 size: 15 residues. Germline values: CDR1 SGDLS, CDR2 YYNGEE. Deletions cut 1 base from V and 4 bases from J, with 14 bases between. DNA for the CDR3: TGTGCCAGCAGCGTAAACCCCACAGTACTCTATGGCTACACCTTC. This encodes CASSVNPTVLYGYTF.

This clone was detected ten times or more. J is TRBJ1-3 and V is TRBV9, with 8 bases matching TRBD1. Germline CDR1 SGDLS, CDR2 YYNGEE. The V gene end was trimmed by 1 base and the J gene end by 4 bases; junction bases not matched to a gene: 10. The CDR3 covers 17 residues. The CDR3 nucleotides read TGTGCCAGCAGCGTATCGCCGGGACAGGAGGTCGGAAACACCATATATTTT. Translated, it gives CASSVSPGQEVGNTIYF. Using reference TRBV9 and TRBJ1-3 for the parts outside the CDR3, the full variable domain is DSGVTQTPKHLITATGQRVTLRCSPRSGDLSVYWYQQSLDQGLQFLIQYYNGEERAKGNILERFSAQQFPDLHSELNLSSLELGDSALYFCASSVSPGQEVGNTIYFGEGSWLTVV.

The rearrangement joins TRBV28 to TRBJ2-6, with D hard to call. The CDR3 covers 17 residues. Deletions cut 6 bases from V and 0 bases from J, with 15 bases between. Germline CDR1 reads MDHEN; CDR2 reads SYDVKM. Here the CDR3 reads CASRTEVPLSGANVLTF. The CDR3 DNA is TGTGCCAGCAGAACCGAGGTCCCCCTCTCTGGGGCCAACGTCCTGACTTTC.

The chain joins TRBV5-1 to TRBJ2-5; D may be TRBD1 or TRBD2 (5 bases each). This CDR3 region has 15 residues. The germline CDR1 and CDR2 sequences are SGHRS and YFSETQ. With 4 bases removed from V and 4 bases from J, the gap between germline ends came to 17 bases. CDR3 DNA: TGCGCCAGCAGCGGGAATCAGGGCCGGGGAGAGACCCAGTACTTC. Residues: CASSGNQGRGETQYF.

This clone showed up many times. The V call is TRBV9, the J call TRBJ2-7, with 7 bases lining up with TRBD2. Per germline, CDR1 SGDLS and CDR2 YYNGEE. The CDR3 has 14 residues. Unmatched junction bases numbered 5, after V lost 3 bases and J lost 2 bases. The CDR3 nucleotides are TGTGCCAGCAGCGGTGGCGGGAGAGCCTACGAGCAGTACTTC. Its protein is CASSGGGRAYEQYF.

This clone showed up just a few times. The chain uses TRBV30 and TRBJ1-5; tentatively, D is TRBD1 (6 bases). Looked up from germline, CDR1 is GTSNPN and CDR2 is SVGIG (reference sequence). V lost 3 bases and J 5 bases, leaving 11 bases between the germline ends. There are 13 residues in the CDR3. The CDR3 DNA is TGTGCCTGGAGCAACAACAGGGATCAGCCCCAGCATTTT. It translates to CAWSNNRDQPQHF.

The rearrangement joins TRBV2 to TRBJ2-1, with 10 nucleotides matching TRBD2. Germline loops: CDR1 SNHLY, CDR2 FYNNEI. This CDR3 has 14 residues. J gave up 8 bases and V 7 bases, and 8 bases lay outside the gene matches. The CDR3 sequence: CASNRASGSHEQFF. CDR3 bases: TGTGCCAGCAATAGGGCTAGCGGGAGTCATGAGCAGTTCTTC.

This clone was recorded at least ten times. This chain joins TRBV6-6 and TRBJ1-6, with a tentative D call TRBD1 (6 bases). Germline loops: CDR1 MNHNY, CDR2 SVGAGI (reference sequence). The length of the CDR3 is 14 residues. Trimming removed 8 bases at V and 7 bases at J, with 15 bases between. CDR3 in DNA: TGTGCCAGCCTGGCAGGGGTGATAAATTCACCCCTCCACTTT. The encoded protein is CASLAGVINSPLHF.